This entry describes one TCR beta chain. Only one count was recorded for this clone. Its binding antigen is unknown. Base qualities are missing; no much larger clone stands one base away. TCR beta libraries were generated from genomic DNA with the immunoSEQ kit, following the manufacturer's recommendations. For library preparation, a first multiplex PCR was performed with proprietary primers, followed by a second PCR in which unique barcodes were added, and bead cleanups were performed after each round. Each sample batch included a kit-provided positive control reaction and a negative control reaction. The final libraries underwent checking on an Agilent 4200 TapeStation D1000 ScreenTape, volumetric pooling, and quantification by qPCR. Sequencing ran on an Illumina NextSeq500 with a MidOutput 150-cycle cartridge, using 156 Read1 and 15 Index1 cycles with kit custom primers. The pooled library was loaded at roughly 0.9 pM with approximately 20% PhiX control spiked in. Per the original workflow: Vendor-processed data were analyzed in R, with a clonotype defined as all T cells sharing the same CDR3 nucleotide sequence. For clone abundance analyses, frequencies were normalized to the 10,000 most abundant clones per sample. Before analysis, public T cell clones were removed, and these numbered fewer than six per sample on average. Tumor-enriched and baseline blood-enriched clonotypes were defined by at least a 32-fold difference in abundance between compartments. Clonotypes expanded or contracted between blood time points were identified with a beta-binomial differential abundance model. Similarity between tumor and blood repertoires was quantified using the Baroni-Urbani and Buser coefficient, and groups were compared with two-tailed Wilcoxon tests in R. Entries here come from immuneACCESS through TCRdb and include only in-frame sequences with V and J called. Some clones fail to appear in such tables; in the studies checked, an unresolved V gene covers under half of the shortfall, and the cause of the remainder is unknown. V and J calls and clone size follow that table, whereas D and trimming were derived from the DNA. Counted in this sample were 95,000 to 150,000 clones; roughly 80% of them appeared once. Under 4% of the sample comes from the top ten.

The sample originates from a study of radiation and T cells in renal cell carcinoma (dated by TCRdb to about 2020). With regard to the full study: The samples were drawn from a clinical trial, where primary renal cell carcinomas were treated with 15 Gy of stereotactic body radiation therapy and then removed by nephrectomy 4 weeks afterward. In total, more than 50 samples underwent TCR beta sequencing: around 26 tumors plus 27 peripheral blood samples. In the 40 to 55 samples combined, 4,016,671 unique CDR3 nucleotide sequences were found, encoding 2 million to 3 million unique CDR3 amino acid sequences.

The germline V gene (reference sequence) sets CDR1 to MNHEY and CDR2 to SMNVEV. The CDR3 contains 15 residues, cysteine and phenylalanine counted. Of all the DNA, just the CDR3 is kept, 45 bases in frame from base 1. The germline V end is reduced by 2 bases and the J end by 2 bases; junction bases left unmatched: 5. Overall results and qualifications from the work: An increase in top tumor clonotypes in blood was observed from baseline to 2 weeks post-radiation, followed by contraction by 4 weeks, which was taken to suggest transient expansion of tumor-resident clones. With a single-armed trial design, the study had no way to address how radiation dose or scheduling affects the TCR repertoire. Because no pretreatment tumor biopsies were available, whether clonotypes were present in the tumor at baseline could not be determined. Tracking of blood repertoire dynamics stopped at around 4 weeks after treatment, with no follow-up past that point.

In light of the paper, this sample's time point label describes: baseline pretreatment blood. The sample's treatment or condition label, in plain terms: 15 Gy SBRT to primary tumor, nephrectomy 4 weeks later. Serial peripheral blood from radiation-treated patients was sampled at baseline, 2 weeks and 4 weeks after SBRT to track tumor-enriched clonotypes. Every patient had renal cell carcinoma of clear cell pathology. The QIAamp DNA Blood Mini Kit (Qiagen) was used to prepare genomic DNA for TCR sequencing. The analyses included only samples that passed all quality control checks. This TCR came from a woman in her fifties or sixties with renal cell carcinoma. The source material was blood, sampled from a patient whose treatment included radiotherapy and nephrectomy. This chain joins TRBV27 to TRBJ2-7; 8 central nucleotides agree with TRBD2. The bases read TGTGCCAGCAGTTTAGCGGGAGGTTACCCCTACGAGCAGTACTTC. Its coded protein is CASSLAGGYPYEQYF.